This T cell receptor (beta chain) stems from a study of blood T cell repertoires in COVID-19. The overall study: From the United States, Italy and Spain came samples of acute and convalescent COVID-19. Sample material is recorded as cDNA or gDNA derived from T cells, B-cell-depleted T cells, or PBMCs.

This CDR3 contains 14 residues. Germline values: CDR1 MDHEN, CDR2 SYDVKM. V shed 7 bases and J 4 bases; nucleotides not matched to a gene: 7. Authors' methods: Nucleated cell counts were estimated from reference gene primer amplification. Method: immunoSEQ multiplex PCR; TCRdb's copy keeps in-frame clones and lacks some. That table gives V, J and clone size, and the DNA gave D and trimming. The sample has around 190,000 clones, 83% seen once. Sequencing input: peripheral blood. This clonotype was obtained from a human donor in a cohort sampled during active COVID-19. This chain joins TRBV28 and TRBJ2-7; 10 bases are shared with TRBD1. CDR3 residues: CASTTTGGLYEQYF. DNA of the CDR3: TGTGCCAGCACGACGACAGGGGGCTTGTACGAGCAGTACTTC.